This T cell receptor (beta chain) was sequenced in a study of T cell changes during pregnancy in multiple sclerosis. Repertoires were generated with immunoSEQ multiplex PCR, while TCRdb's copy carries only in-frame clones and drops some. Of 42,000 or so clones in the sample, roughly 87% were seen once. With 0 bases removed from V and 5 bases from J, the gap between germline ends came to 13 bases. CDR1 and CDR2 from the germline V gene are LNHNV and YYDKDF (reference sequence). The CDR3 covers 15 residues. The gene calls are TRBV15 and TRBJ1-2; D is perhaps TRBD1 (6 bases). Sample: CD4+ T cells from peripheral blood mononuclear cells, taken after pregnancy. This clonotype was obtained from a female donor with multiple sclerosis, enrolled in a pregnancy study. The CDR3: CATSRDFRGAYGYTF. The CDR3 DNA reads TGTGCCACCAGCAGAGACTTCAGGGGCGCTTATGGCTACACCTTC.